One and the same sample provided the 30 T cell receptor beta chains below, sequenced in a study of read filtering for tumor transcriptome and immune sequencing. From 300 to 450 ng of RNA, a library with molecular barcoded alpha/delta and beta/gamma adaptors was made. TCRdb analysed the reads with MiXCR anew, one entry per CDR3 protein. The sample lists roughly 130,000 distinct CDR3 sequences; 13% were seen once. The specimen was a population of CD138-negative cells sorted from bone marrow. These receptor sequences come from a donor at least 40 years old with multiple myeloma.

The chain has TRBV5-1 and TRBJ2-4; 11 bases fit TRBD1. V trimming: 4 bases; J trimming: 0 bases; junction bases outside the gene matches: 9. CDR3 length: 18 residues. Germline CDR1 is SGHRS and CDR2 is YFSETQ. Written as DNA, the CDR3 is TGCGCCAGCAGCCCGGACGGACAGGGGGCCTTAGCCAAAAACATTCAGTACTTC. Its protein product is CASSPDGQGALAKNIQYF.

This clonotype came up many times. V usage is TRBV15 and J usage is TRBJ1-2; D is undetermined. The CDR3 contains 15 residues. Trimming stripped 0 bases from V and 2 bases from J, with 10 bases between. The germline CDR1 and CDR2 sequences are LNHNV and YYDKDF (reference sequence). This CDR3 reads CATSRDRIGNYGYTF. For the CDR3, the DNA is TGTGCCACCAGCAGAGATCGAATAGGAAACTATGGCTACACCTTC.

The rearrangement links TRBV3-1 to TRBJ2-2; TRBD2 matches 12 bases. CDR1 is LGHDT and CDR2 is YNNKEL in the germline V gene (reference sequence). J gave up 6 bases and V 1 base, and 3 bases lay outside the gene matches. The CDR3 totals 16 residues. CDR3 region: CASSQGTSGIAGELFF. In DNA, the CDR3 is TGTGCCAGCAGCCAAGGGACTAGCGGGATTGCCGGGGAGCTGTTTTTT. Full variable domain (remainder filled in from reference TRBV3-1 and TRBJ2-2): DTAVSQTPKYLVTQMGNDKSIKCEQNLGHDTMYWYKQDSKKFLKIMFSYNNKELIINETVPNRFSPKSPDKAHLNLHINSLELGDSAVYFCASSQGTSGIAGELFFGEGSRLTVL.

In its sample, this clonotype was seen once. A much more abundant neighbour one base away suggests this may be a read error. The chain recombines TRBV5-1 with TRBJ2-5; TRBD1 aligns across 7 bases. Germline V lookup: CDR1 SGHRS, CDR2 YFSETQ. The CDR3 runs 12 residues. The CDR3 region is CVSSLQGETQYF. The DNA of the CDR3 is TGCGTCAGCAGCTTACAGGGGGAGACCCAGTACTTC.

As concerns this clonotype: This may be a read error, as it is one base from a much larger clone. The chain uses TRBV12-3 or TRBV12-4 and TRBJ1-2; TRBD1 matches at 9 bases. The CDR3 totals 14 residues. The DNA for the CDR3 is TGTGCCAGCAGCCACCCGGGACAGGGTTTTGGCCACACCTTC. Protein sequence: CASSHPGQGFGHTF.

Concerning this clonotype itself: Just one base apart from a much larger clone, this may be a read error. The chain recombines TRBV24-1 with TRBJ2-1; 13 nucleotides match TRBD2. The CDR3 is 16 amino acids. Germline assignment: CDR1 KGHDR and CDR2 SFDVKD. The CDR3: CATSLTSGRARNERFF. The CDR3 DNA follows: TGTGCCACCAGTCTTACTAGCGGGAGGGCCAGAAATGAGCGGTTCTTC.

This clonotype was counted at least ten times. The chain joins TRBV6-2 or TRBV6-3 to TRBJ2-1, with TRBD2 matching 9 bases. The V gene's germline CDR1 is MNHEY and CDR2 SVGEGT. The CDR3 length is 14 residues. J gave up 7 bases and V 8 bases, and 9 bases lay outside the gene matches. CDR3 protein: CASARAGGPNEQFF. DNA of the CDR3: TGTGCCAGCGCAAGAGCGGGGGGCCCTAATGAGCAGTTCTTC.

This clonotype has more than one count but fewer than ten. The chain combines TRBV4-1 with TRBJ2-3, with D maybe TRBD2 (6 bases). Trimming removed 3 bases at V and 8 bases at J, with 21 bases between. Germline assignment: CDR1 MGHRA and CDR2 YSYEKL. This CDR3 region has 16 residues. In DNA form, the CDR3 reads TGCGCCAGCAGCCAGGGTAGGGGACTGAGCGTAGGTACGCAGTATTTT. The encoded protein is CASSQGRGLSVGTQYF.

This clonotype showed up many times. The CDR3 DNA sequence: TGTGCCAGTAGTCAACAGGACGGAGGCTACACCTTC. Translation gives CASSQQDGGYTF. V usage is TRBV19 and J usage is TRBJ1-2, with a tentative D call TRBD1 (5 bases). The V gene's germline CDR1 is LNHDA and CDR2 SQIVND (reference sequence). The V end lost 5 bases, the J end lost 8 bases, and 12 bases lay between the germline ends. The CDR3 contains 12 residues.

Details on this clonotype: Germline and junction disagree at one end, which may indicate a read error. The gene calls are TRBV7-2 and TRBJ2-2; a weak D match, TRBD2 (5 bases). Germline loops: CDR1 SGHTA, CDR2 FQGNSA. The CDR3 has 14 residues. CDR3 loop: CACSGRQVAGELFF. The CDR3 bases are TGTGCCTGCAGCGGACGGCAAGTGGCCGGGGAGCTGTTTTTT.

This clonotype has ten or more counts. The genes are TRBV7-9 and TRBJ1-1; D may be TRBD1 (5 bases). The CDR3 is 14 amino acids. Per the germline V gene, CDR1 is SEHNR and CDR2 is FQNEAQ (reference sequence). The germline V and J ends were trimmed by 5 bases and 5 bases, with 15 bases remaining between them. CDR3 DNA: TGTGCCAGCAGCCCGACCGGGGGAGGAACTGAAGCTTTCTTT. Protein product: CASSPTGGGTEAFF.

Regarding this clonotype: This may be a read error, as it is one base from a much larger clone. This chain uses TRBV6-5 with TRBJ2-5; D uncertain. The CDR3 is made up of 14 amino acids. Germline V gene data show CDR1 as MNHEY and CDR2 as SVGAGI. V gave up 0 bases and J gave up 2 bases, with 7 bases separating them. CDR3 coding DNA: TGTGCCAGCAGTTACTCGAACGAACAAGAGACCCAGTACTTC. This translates into CASSYSNEQETQYF.

This clonotype was recorded many times. The gene calls are TRBV7-3 and TRBJ2-1, with 8 bases identical to TRBD2. This CDR3 region has 16 residues. In germline, CDR1 is SGHTA, CDR2 FQGTGA. V shed 5 bases and J 0 bases; nucleotides not matched to a gene: 6. The CDR3 reads CASSPGGTSSYNEQFF. CDR3 coding DNA: TGTGCCAGCAGCCCTGGGGGGACTAGCTCCTACAATGAGCAGTTCTTC.

This clonotype was detected only a few times. The gene calls are TRBV12-3 or TRBV12-4 and TRBJ1-4, with TRBD1 matching 9 bases. After removal of 6 bases from V and 8 bases from J, the junction contained 4 bases not matched to a gene. The CDR3 extends over 13 amino acids. The CDR3 loop reads CASRGQGSEKLFF. CDR3 in DNA: TGTGCCAGCAGGGGACAGGGAAGCGAAAAACTGTTTTTT.

This clonotype was observed many times. The J gene is TRBJ2-2, the V gene TRBV29-1; D is unresolved. This CDR3 spans 12 amino acids. Trimming pared 2 bases from V and 3 bases from J, leaving 4 bases between. Germline lookup yields CDR1 SQVTM and CDR2 ANQGSEA. CDR3 nucleotide sequence: TGCAGCGTTGAACGGGACACCGGGGAGCTGTTTTTT. This encodes CSVERDTGELFF.

This clonotype was found many times. The chain couples TRBV29-1 to TRBJ1-1; 7 bases map to TRBD1. The ends lost 8 bases at V and 0 bases at J; junction bases unmatched: 9. The germline V gene has CDR1 SQVTM and CDR2 ANQGSEA. This CDR3 is built from 14 residues. The DNA of the CDR3 is TGCAGCACAAAGAAACAGGGGTTGAACACTGAAGCTTTCTTT. It translates to CSTKKQGLNTEAFF.

V and J are TRBV5-1 and TRBJ2-3; 9 bases match TRBD2. Germline CDR1 is SGHRS and CDR2 is YFSETQ. V lost 5 bases to trimming and J lost 4 bases; unmatched junction nucleotides: 8. This CDR3 has 15 residues. DNA for the CDR3: TGCGCCAGCAGTGATACTAGCGGGTCCTCAGATACGCAGTATTTT. Its protein product is CASSDTSGSSDTQYF.

In this sample, this clonotype turned up many times. This rearrangement joins TRBV4-1 to TRBJ1-5, with D tentatively TRBD1 (5 bases). V lost 1 base and J 2 bases, leaving 9 bases between the germline ends. Per the germline V gene, CDR1 is MGHRA and CDR2 is YSYEKL. The CDR3 is 15 residues long. CDR3 protein: CASSQGGDRNQPQHF. CDR3 DNA: TGCGCCAGCAGCCAAGGGGGGGACCGCAATCAGCCCCAGCATTTT.

In its sample, this clonotype was seen many times. This rearrangement joins TRBV5-1 to TRBJ1-4; D is undetermined. Deletions cut 0 bases from V and 7 bases from J, with 13 bases between. The CDR3 covers 15 residues. Germline V gives CDR1 SGHRS, CDR2 YFSETQ. DNA for the CDR3: TGCGCCAGCAGCTTGGCGGGTGGCCTAGCTGAAAAACTGTTTTTT. It encodes CASSLAGGLAEKLFF.

This clonotype has just a few counts. The chain has TRBV6-1 and TRBJ2-1; 9 positions match TRBD2. This CDR3 contains 17 residues. V dropped 4 bases and J dropped 4; count of bases not matched to a gene: 11. Germline V CDR1 and CDR2: MNHNS, SASEGT. CDR3 residues: CASSATHRRGGYNEQFF. CDR3 DNA: TGTGCCAGCAGTGCCACCCACCGGCGGGGGGGGTACAATGAGCAGTTCTTC.

With regard to this clonotype: A much bigger clone sits one base away, suggesting this may be a read error. V usage is TRBV27 and J usage is TRBJ2-7; D assignment may be TRBD1 or TRBD2 (5 bases each). CDR1 is MNHEY and CDR2 is SMNVEV in the germline V gene (reference sequence). Deletions cut 2 bases from V and 4 bases from J, with 18 bases between. This CDR3 has 16 amino acids. The CDR3 nucleotides are TGTGCCAGCAGTTTAAGACGAGGGGCAACACTGTACGAGCAGTACTTC. This codes for CASSLRRGATLYEQYF.

There are many counts of this clonotype. V gene TRBV5-1 combines with J gene TRBJ2-7, with D possibly matching TRBD2 (6 bases). Germline-derived CDR1 and CDR2 are SGHRS and YFSETQ. The CDR3 covers 15 residues. V was cut by 4 bases and J by 0 bases, with 14 bases left in between. CDR3 in DNA: TGCGCCAGCAGCCCTATGGCGGGGAGCTCCTACGAGCAGTACTTC. Amino acid sequence: CASSPMAGSSYEQYF.

Ten or more counts support this clonotype. The chain combines TRBV20-1 with TRBJ2-5; D is undetermined. This CDR3 has 14 amino acids. CDR1 and CDR2 (germline): DFQATT, SNEGSKA (reference sequence). V was pared by 1 base and J by 3 bases, with 12 bases between. CDR3 nucleotides: TGCAGTGCTAGAGTGTACAGCGACGAAGAGACCCAGTACTTC. As protein: CSARVYSDEETQYF.

J is TRBJ2-5 and V is TRBV3-1, with D possibly TRBD2 on 6 matching bases. Germline-derived CDR1 and CDR2 are LGHDT and YNNKEL (reference sequence). The length of the CDR3 is 16 residues. Trimming shortened V by 4 bases and J by 7 bases, and 22 bases separated the two germline ends. This chain's CDR3 is CASSRRQTRGFRTQYF. CDR3 nucleotides: TGTGCCAGCAGCCGCCGACAGACCCGGGGGTTTAGGACCCAGTACTTC.

This clonotype has ten or more counts. The rearrangement uses TRBV20-1 and TRBJ2-2, with unresolved D. V was pared by 3 bases and J by 2 bases, with 7 bases between. Germline V gives CDR1 DFQATT, CDR2 SNEGSKA (reference sequence). There are 13 residues in the CDR3. The CDR3 region is CSARISNTGELFF. The CDR3 DNA follows: TGCAGTGCTAGGATTAGTAACACCGGGGAGCTGTTTTTT.

Note on this clonotype: Given the absence of the conserved phenylalanine or tryptophan at the CDR3 end, a read error is likely. This chain connects TRBV7-4 to TRBJ2-5; tentatively, D is TRBD1 or TRBD2 (5 bases each). Germline loops: CDR1 SGHVT, CDR2 SQSDAQ. The CDR3 is made up of 14 amino acids. Trimming took 1 base from V and 7 from J, leaving 13 bases between them. CDR3 region: CASSLVLARATQYS. The CDR3 coding sequence is TGTGCCAGCAGCTTAGTTCTAGCCAGGGCGACCCAGTACTCC.

This clonotype was seen at least ten times. V is TRBV27 and J is TRBJ2-1; TRBD2 matches 14 bases. The CDR3 length is 17 residues. The ends lost 0 bases at V and 9 bases at J; junction bases unmatched: 7. Germline assignment: CDR1 MNHEY and CDR2 SMNVEV (reference sequence). This CDR3 reads CASSLSTGTSGRSEQFF. The CDR3 DNA sequence: TGTGCCAGCAGTTTATCCACGGGGACTAGCGGGAGAAGTGAGCAGTTCTTC.

This clonotype has ten or more counts. The V call is TRBV4-1, the J call TRBJ1-2; TRBD1 agrees at 8 bases. Germline lookup yields CDR1 MGHRA and CDR2 YSYEKL. The CDR3 sequence is 16 residues long. Trimming took 3 bases from V and 1 from J; bases not matched to a gene: 7. CDR3 residues: CASSQRQGTINYGYTF. The CDR3 nucleotides are TGCGCCAGCAGCCAGAGACAGGGGACCATTAACTATGGCTACACCTTC.

This chain links TRBV12-3 or TRBV12-4 with TRBJ2-5; TRBD1 agrees at 7 bases. Unmatched junction bases numbered 6, after V lost 7 bases and J lost 4 bases. The CDR3 totals 13 residues. For the CDR3, the DNA is TGTGCCAGCATGTCGACAGGGCCAGAGACCCAGTACTTC. The encoded protein is CASMSTGPETQYF.

Concerning this clonotype itself: This sequence is one base from a far larger clone and is likely a read error. This chain connects TRBV7-9 to TRBJ2-7; 13 bases are shared with TRBD2. This CDR3 spans 15 amino acids. CDR1 SEHNR and CDR2 FQNEAQ come from the germline V gene (reference sequence). The J segment lost 5 bases and the V segment lost 4 bases, leaving 5 bases of the junction unmatched. The CDR3 spells CASSSGTSGINEQYF. In nucleotides, the CDR3 is TGTGCCAGCAGCTCCGGGACTAGCGGGATAAACGAGCAGTACTTC.